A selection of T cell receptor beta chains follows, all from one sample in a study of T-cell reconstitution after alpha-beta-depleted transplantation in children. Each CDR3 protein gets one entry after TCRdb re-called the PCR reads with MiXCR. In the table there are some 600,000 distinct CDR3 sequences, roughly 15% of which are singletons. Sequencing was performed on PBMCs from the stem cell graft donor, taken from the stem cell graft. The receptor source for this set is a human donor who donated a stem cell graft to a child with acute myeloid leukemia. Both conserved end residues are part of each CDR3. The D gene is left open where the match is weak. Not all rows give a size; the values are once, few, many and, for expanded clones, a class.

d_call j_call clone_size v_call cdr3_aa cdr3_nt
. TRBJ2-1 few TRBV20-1 CSAPGTREQFF TGCAGTGCTCCGGGGACGCGCGAGCAGTTCTTC
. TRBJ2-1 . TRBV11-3 CASSVPDSNEQFF TGTGCCAGCAGCGTACCCGACAGTAATGAGCAGTTCTTC
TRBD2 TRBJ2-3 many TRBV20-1 CSARSKRGGADTQYF TGCAGTGCTAGATCTAAGCGGGGGGGCGCCGATACGCAGTATTTT
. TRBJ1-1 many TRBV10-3 CAIGTGDLAFF TGTGCCATCGGAACGGGAGACTTGGCTTTCTTT
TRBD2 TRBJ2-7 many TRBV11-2 CASSSQPSGGPWEQYF TGTGCCAGCAGCTCCCAGCCCAGCGGGGGTCCGTGGGAGCAGTACTTC
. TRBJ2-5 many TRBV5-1 CASSLDTQETQYF TGCGCCAGCAGCTTGGACACCCAAGAGACCCAGTACTTC
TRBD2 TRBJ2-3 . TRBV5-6 CAGSLPGGFTDTQYF TGTGCCGGCAGCTTACCGGGGGGATTCACAGATACGCAGTATTTT
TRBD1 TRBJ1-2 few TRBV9 CASSPGQGQNYGYTF TGTGCCAGCAGCCCTGGACAGGGGCAAAACTATGGCTACACCTTC
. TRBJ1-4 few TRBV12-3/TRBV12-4 CASSLGTRGFNEKLFF TGTGCCAGCAGTTTAGGGACTAGGGGATTTAATGAAAAACTGTTTTTT
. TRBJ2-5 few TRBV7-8 CASSLGRTDKGETQYF TGTGCCAGCAGCTTGGGCAGGACGGACAAGGGAGAGACCCAGTACTTC
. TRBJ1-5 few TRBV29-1 CSARGGGLNQPQHF TGCAGCGCCCGGGGAGGGGGTCTGAATCAGCCCCAGCATTTT
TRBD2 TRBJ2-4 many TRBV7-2 CASSLPGLADAKNIQYF TGTGCCAGCAGCTTACCGGGACTAGCAGACGCCAAAAACATTCAGTACTTC
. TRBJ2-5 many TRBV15 CATSRERGVAKETQYF TGTGCCACCAGCAGAGAACGGGGCGTAGCGAAGGAGACCCAGTACTTC
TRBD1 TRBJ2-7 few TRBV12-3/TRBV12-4 CASSSGGSTYEQYF TGTGCCAGCAGTTCAGGGGGTTCCACCTACGAGCAGTACTTC
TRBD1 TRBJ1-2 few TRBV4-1 CASSHLGTGRIF TGCGCCAGCAGCCACCTAGGGACAGGAAGAATCTTC
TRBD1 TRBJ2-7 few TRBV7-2 CASSLGQGRQYF TGTGCCAGCAGCTTAGGACAGGGAAGGCAGTACTTC
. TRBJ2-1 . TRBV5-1 CASQDGSSYNEQFF TGCGCCAGCCAGGACGGGAGCTCCTACAATGAGCAGTTCTTC
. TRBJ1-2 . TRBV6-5 CASSYLYPTRGNNYGYTF TGTGCCAGCAGTTACCTTTACCCCACCCGAGGAAATAACTATGGCTACACCTTC
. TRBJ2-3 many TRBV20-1 CSATSAYTDTQYF TGCAGTGCTACGTCAGCCTACACAGATACGCAGTATTTT
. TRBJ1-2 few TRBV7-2 CASSLVPWDPGGYTF TGTGCCAGCAGCTTAGTCCCGTGGGACCCCGGAGGGTACACCTTC
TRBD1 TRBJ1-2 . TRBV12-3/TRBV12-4 CASTAGQGNYGYTF TGTGCCAGCACCGCCGGACAGGGAAACTATGGCTACACCTTC
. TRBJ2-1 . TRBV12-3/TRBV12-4 CASQGYGAVEQFF TGTGCCAGCCAGGGTTACGGGGCTGTTGAGCAGTTCTTC
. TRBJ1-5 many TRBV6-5 CASSFLARPTGNQPQHF TGTGCCAGCAGTTTTTTAGCCAGGCCGACCGGCAATCAGCCCCAGCATTTT
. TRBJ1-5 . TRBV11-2 CASSSGPGQPQHF TGTGCCAGCAGCTCCGGACCGGGGCAGCCCCAGCATTTT
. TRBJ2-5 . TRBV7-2 CASSLAPWVAQQETQYF TGTGCCAGCAGCTTAGCTCCATGGGTAGCCCAGCAAGAGACCCAGTACTTC
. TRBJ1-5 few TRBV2 CASSERDWDQPQHF TGTGCCAGCAGTGAAAGGGATTGGGATCAGCCCCAGCATTTT